The rows below give T cell receptor beta chains drawn from one sample of a study of blood T cell repertoires in COVID-19. Repertoires were generated with immunoSEQ multiplex PCR, while TCRdb's copy carries only in-frame clones and drops some. Of almost 250,000 clones in the sample, around nine tenths are singletons; the top ten hold about 1.6%. The sample taken for sequencing was peripheral blood. The receptor source for this set is a woman aged 60-75 years who had recovered from COVID-19. Each CDR3 is given with its conserved first and last residue. The order of the fields is V gene, D gene, J gene, clone size, CDR3 protein, CDR3 DNA. The D gene is left open where the match is weak. A row's size may be missing; if present it is once, few, many or a size class.

>TRBV24-1|NA|TRBJ1-5|NA
CATSDPNRSTNQPQHF
TGTGCCACCAGTGACCCCAACAGAAGCACTAATCAGCCCCAGCATTTT
>TRBV27|TRBD2|TRBJ2-1|NA
CASSLLAGAYNEQFF
TGTGCCAGCAGTTTATTAGCGGGGGCATACAATGAGCAGTTCTTC
>TRBV5-1|NA|TRBJ1-1|NA
CASSLASYTEAFF
TGCGCCAGCAGCTTGGCTTCGTACACTGAAGCTTTCTTT
>TRBV18|NA|TRBJ2-4|NA
CASSPSLASGAKNIQYF
TGTGCCAGCTCACCAAGTCTAGCGAGCGGGGCCAAAAACATTCAGTACTTC
>TRBV5-1|TRBD2|TRBJ2-5|NA
CASSLSGGEETQYF
TGCGCCAGCAGCTTGTCTGGGGGGGAAGAGACCCAGTACTTC
>TRBV29-1|NA|TRBJ1-1|NA
CSVVSREAFF
TGCAGCGTTGTGTCCCGGGAAGCTTTCTTT
>TRBV25-1|TRBD1|TRBJ1-2|NA
CASSGPTGNSYGYTF
TGTGCCAGCAGTGGACCGACAGGGAACAGCTATGGCTACACCTTC
>TRBV11-2|NA|TRBJ2-1|once
CASSFAGFNEQFF
TGTGCCAGCAGCTTTGCGGGGTTCAATGAGCAGTTCTTC
>TRBV9|NA|TRBJ1-1|NA
CASSVSPEQGGEGTEAFF
TGTGCCAGCAGCGTATCCCCAGAGCAGGGAGGAGAGGGCACTGAAGCTTTCTTT
>TRBV5-1|NA|TRBJ2-7|NA
CASSPGTQSYEQYF
TGCGCCAGCAGCCCTGGGACACAGAGCTACGAGCAGTACTTC
>TRBV19|TRBD1|TRBJ2-3|NA
CASRRGQLGADTQYF
TGTGCCAGTAGGAGGGGGCAATTAGGCGCAGATACGCAGTATTTT
>TRBV5-1|NA|TRBJ1-5|few
CASSPRGLGNQPQHF
TGCGCCAGCAGTCCCCGGGGGTTAGGCAATCAGCCCCAGCATTTT
>TRBV5-1|TRBD1|TRBJ2-1|NA
CASSLQPDRGTYNEQFF
TGCGCCAGCAGCTTGCAACCGGACAGGGGAACCTACAATGAGCAGTTCTTC
>TRBV7-8|TRBD2|TRBJ2-2|NA
CASSAFILAGELGNGELFF
TGTGCCAGCAGCGCATTTATTTTAGCGGGGGAGCTCGGGAACGGGGAGCTGTTTTTT
>TRBV9|TRBD2|TRBJ2-5|NA
CASSVDTSGEETQYF
TGTGCCAGCAGCGTAGATACTAGCGGGGAAGAGACCCAGTACTTC
>TRBV7-3|TRBD1|TRBJ2-1|NA
CASSPSRGSVEQFF
TGTGCCAGCAGCCCATCCAGGGGGTCGGTTGAGCAGTTCTTC
>TRBV3-1/TRBV3-2|TRBD1|TRBJ2-7|once
CASSPTGTGPYEQYF
TGTGCCAGCAGCCCCACCGGGACAGGACCTTACGAGCAGTACTTC
>TRBV5-1|NA|TRBJ1-4|NA
CASSLANWGEKLFF
TGCGCCAGCAGCTTGGCAAATTGGGGCGAAAAACTGTTTTTT
>TRBV5-6|NA|TRBJ2-2|NA
CASSLGLANTGELFF
TGTGCCAGCAGCTTGGGTTTAGCGAACACCGGGGAGCTGTTTTTT
>TRBV11-2|NA|TRBJ2-1|NA
CASSLRALTRWGNEQFF
TGTGCCAGCAGCTTACGGGCGCTAACTAGGTGGGGCAATGAGCAGTTCTTC
>TRBV6-5|NA|TRBJ2-5|NA
CASSYSKERTQYF
TGTGCCAGCAGTTACTCGAAGGAGAGGACCCAGTACTTC
>TRBV7-9|TRBD2|TRBJ2-4|NA
CASSLATGGAKNIQYF
TGTGCCAGCAGCTTAGCTACGGGGGGAGCCAAAAACATTCAGTACTTC
>TRBV7-2|TRBD2|TRBJ2-5|NA
CASRPNRLAGIQETQYF
TGTGCCAGCAGACCTAACAGGCTAGCGGGGATACAAGAGACCCAGTACTTC
>TRBV5-1|NA|TRBJ2-7|NA
CASSFVGADDEQYF
TGCGCCAGCAGCTTCGTGGGGGCAGACGACGAGCAGTACTTC
>TRBV27|NA|TRBJ2-3|NA
CASSPLAPLGSTDTQYF
TGTGCCAGCAGCCCACTAGCCCCCCTGGGAAGCACAGATACGCAGTATTTT
>TRBV6-5|NA|TRBJ2-3|NA
CASSLGLRDTQYF
TGTGCCAGCAGTCTAGGACTCCGAGATACGCAGTATTTT
>TRBV9|NA|TRBJ1-1|NA
CASSKNTEAFF
TGTGCCAGCAGTAAGAACACTGAAGCTTTCTTT
>TRBV19|TRBD2|TRBJ2-3|NA
CASLASGGNRYTQYF
TGTGCCAGTCTGGCTAGCGGGGGCAATAGGTATACGCAGTATTTT
>TRBV6-2/TRBV6-3|TRBD1|TRBJ2-5|NA
CASSSAGQGRETQYF
TGTGCCAGCAGTTCCGCCGGACAGGGGCGAGAGACCCAGTACTTC
>TRBV12-3/TRBV12-4|TRBD2|TRBJ2-1|NA
CATGGAYNEQFF
TGTGCCACGGGGGGGGCCTACAATGAGCAGTTCTTC
>TRBV20-1|TRBD1|TRBJ1-6|NA
CSASRGQPRVITPLHF
TGCAGTGCTAGTAGGGGACAGCCCCGGGTGATTACACCCCTCCACTTT
>TRBV7-2|NA|TRBJ2-3|NA
CASSPGKHTDTQYF
TGTGCCAGCAGTCCGGGAAAACACACAGATACGCAGTATTTT
>TRBV5-1|NA|TRBJ2-2|once
CASSLQGATGELFF
TGCGCCAGCAGCTTGCAAGGGGCGACCGGGGAGCTGTTTTTT
>TRBV24-1|TRBD1|TRBJ2-3|once
CATSDLRDRGRGGTDTQYF
TGTGCCACCAGTGATTTGAGGGACAGGGGGCGCGGGGGGACAGATACGCAGTATTTT
>TRBV7-9|TRBD1|TRBJ1-2|NA
CASSSPQGVEGYTF
TGTGCCAGCAGCTCCCCACAGGGGGTGGAGGGCTACACCTTC
>TRBV29-1|NA|TRBJ2-2|few
CSVEDPRGRTGELFF
TGCAGCGTTGAAGATCCGCGGGGCCGGACCGGGGAGCTGTTTTTT
>TRBV5-1|TRBD1|TRBJ1-2|NA
CASSLSTGNYGYTF
TGCGCCAGCAGCTTATCGACAGGGAACTATGGCTACACCTTC
>TRBV11-2|NA|TRBJ1-5|NA
CASSRGAGGAQLSGQPQHF
TGTGCCAGCAGCCGAGGAGCTGGGGGGGCCCAACTAAGTGGTCAGCCCCAGCATTTT
>TRBV3-1/TRBV3-2|TRBD2|TRBJ2-7|NA
CASSRSGGSGAYEQYF
TGTGCCAGCAGCCGCTCGGGGGGTAGTGGGGCCTACGAGCAGTACTTC
>TRBV7-3|NA|TRBJ2-2|NA
CASSSPGRGRATGELFF
TGTGCCAGCAGCTCCCCTGGGCGGGGGCGAGCCACCGGGGAGCTGTTTTTT
>TRBV6-2/TRBV6-3|TRBD1|TRBJ2-3|NA
CASSLGGRGHRGNF
TGTGCCAGCAGCCTCGGTGGACGGGGGCACAGGGGGAATTTT
>TRBV25-1|NA|TRBJ2-3|NA
CASREGWAYTDTQYF
TGTGCCAGCAGGGAAGGATGGGCTTACACAGATACGCAGTATTTT
>TRBV6-2/TRBV6-3|TRBD1|TRBJ1-2|NA
CASSLPDRADGYTF
TGTGCCAGCAGTCTCCCGGACAGGGCGGATGGCTACACCTTC
>TRBV28|TRBD2|TRBJ2-5|NA
CASSSGGRETQYF
TGTGCCAGCTCTAGCGGGGGGCGGGAGACCCAGTACTTC
>TRBV5-1|NA|TRBJ1-6|NA
CASSPQLSTGGGNSPLHF
TGCGCCAGCAGCCCTCAGCTCTCCACCGGGGGTGGTAATTCACCCCTCCACTTT
>TRBV18|TRBD1|TRBJ2-1|NA
CASSPKTRTGYTNEQFF
TGTGCCAGCTCACCCAAAACGCGGACAGGTTATACCAATGAGCAGTTCTTC
>TRBV3-1/TRBV3-2|NA|TRBJ2-3|NA
CASSQEAEDTQYF
TGTGCCAGCAGCCAAGAAGCCGAGGATACGCAGTATTTT